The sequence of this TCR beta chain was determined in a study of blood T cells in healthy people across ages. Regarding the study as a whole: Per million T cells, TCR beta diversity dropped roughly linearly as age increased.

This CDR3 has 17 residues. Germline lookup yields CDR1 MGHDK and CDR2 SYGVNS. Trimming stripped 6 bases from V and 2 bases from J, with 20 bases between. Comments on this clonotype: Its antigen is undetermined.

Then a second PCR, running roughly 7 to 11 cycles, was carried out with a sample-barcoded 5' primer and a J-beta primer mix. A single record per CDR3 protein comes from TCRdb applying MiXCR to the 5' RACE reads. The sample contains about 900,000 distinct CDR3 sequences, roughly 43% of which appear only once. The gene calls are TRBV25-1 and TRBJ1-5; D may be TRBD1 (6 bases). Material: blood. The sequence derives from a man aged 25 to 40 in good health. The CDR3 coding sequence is TGTGCCAGCAGCCCCTCAGGCGGGGGCGACGGCAATCAGCCCCAGCATTTT. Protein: CASSPSGGGDGNQPQHF. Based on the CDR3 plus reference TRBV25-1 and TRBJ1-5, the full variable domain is EADIYQTPRYLVIGTGKKITLECSQTMGHDKMYWYQQDPGMELHLIHYSYGVNSTEKGDLSSESTVSRIRTEHFPLTLESARPSHTSQYLCASSPSGGGDGNQPQHFGDGTRLSIL.